The 8 T cell receptor beta chains presented below share a single source sample, sequenced in a study of blood T cell repertoires in COVID-19. TCRdb's copy holds only in-frame clones and misses some; the assay was immunoSEQ multiplex PCR. The table shows hundreds of thousands of clones, with around 82% occurring only once. Sequences were obtained from PBMCs or T cells enriched from blood (not recorded which). Receptors originate from a woman in her thirties or forties who had been exposed to COVID-19.

The genes are TRBV7-3 and TRBJ1-6; TRBD1 is a possible D gene (5 bases). CDR1 is SGHTA, CDR2 FQGTGA, per germline. The CDR3 has 14 residues. V was shortened by 2 bases and J by 6 bases, with 8 bases between the two germline ends. The CDR3 nucleotides read TGTGCCAGCAGCTTATTGGGGGGTAATTCACCCCTCCACTTT. Amino acids: CASSLLGGNSPLHF.

The chain couples TRBV2 to TRBJ2-7; TRBD1 matches at 7 bases. V lost 7 bases to trimming and J lost 3 bases; unmatched junction nucleotides: 18. Germline V gives CDR1 SNHLY, CDR2 FYNNEI. The CDR3 has 17 amino acids. The CDR3 DNA reads as TGTGCCAGCACCCTAAGCGAGGGACAGAATATTCGCTACGAGCAGTACTTC. It codes for CASTLSEGQNIRYEQYF.

The chain couples TRBV7-9 to TRBJ2-2, with a tentative D call TRBD2 (7 bases). Germline V lookup: CDR1 SEHNR, CDR2 FQNEAQ (reference sequence). The CDR3 covers 16 residues. The ends were cut back, 3 bases at V and 5 bases at J, with 16 bases in the middle. The CDR3 sequence: CASSFPPRGGTGELFF. In nucleotides, the CDR3 is TGTGCCAGCAGCTTTCCCCCCAGGGGAGGGACCGGGGAGCTGTTTTTT.

The chain has TRBV19 and TRBJ1-4; D may be TRBD1 (6 bases). V shed 4 bases and J shed 5 bases, with 17 bases lying between them. In germline, CDR1 is LNHDA, CDR2 SQIVND (reference sequence). The CDR3 sequence is 16 residues long. In nucleotides, the CDR3 is TGTGCCAGTAGTAACTACGGGACAAGGCTGAATGAAAAACTGTTTTTT. Protein sequence: CASSNYGTRLNEKLFF.

The chain combines TRBV19 with TRBJ1-2; D is undetermined. The CDR3 loop spans 15 amino acids. CDR1 is LNHDA and CDR2 is SQIVND in the germline V gene (reference sequence). V dropped 1 base and J dropped 1 base, with 10 bases sitting between them. The CDR3 is CASSIVGSLNYGYTF. Written as DNA, the CDR3 is TGTGCCAGTAGTATAGTTGGCAGTCTTAACTATGGCTACACCTTC.

J is TRBJ2-3 and V is TRBV6-1, with D possibly TRBD2 on 6 matching bases. This CDR3 region has 16 residues. Trimming took off 4 bases at V and 0 bases at J, with 14 bases between the two ends. CDR1 is MNHNS and CDR2 is SASEGT in the germline V gene. The CDR3 DNA is TGTGCCAGCAGTGCCGCGATCGGGGGAAGCACAGATACGCAGTATTTT. Translated, it gives CASSAAIGGSTDTQYF.

V and J are TRBV15 and TRBJ2-1; possibly TRBD1 for D (6 bases). The CDR3 runs 14 residues. Trimming took off 0 bases at V and 9 bases at J, with 12 bases between the two ends. CDR1 is LNHNV and CDR2 is YYDKDF in the germline V gene (reference sequence). CDR3 amino acids: CATSRDRGWGEQFF. The DNA for the CDR3 is TGTGCCACCAGCAGAGATAGGGGGTGGGGTGAGCAGTTCTTC.

The chain is built from TRBV4-1 and TRBJ2-3; no definite D call. The CDR3 is made up of 14 amino acids. V shed 1 base and J shed 5 bases, with 10 bases lying between them. Germline assignment: CDR1 MGHRA and CDR2 YSYEKL. In DNA, the CDR3 is TGCGCCAGCAGCCAAGTCTACTTAATAGATACGCAGTATTTT. This translates into CASSQVYLIDTQYF.